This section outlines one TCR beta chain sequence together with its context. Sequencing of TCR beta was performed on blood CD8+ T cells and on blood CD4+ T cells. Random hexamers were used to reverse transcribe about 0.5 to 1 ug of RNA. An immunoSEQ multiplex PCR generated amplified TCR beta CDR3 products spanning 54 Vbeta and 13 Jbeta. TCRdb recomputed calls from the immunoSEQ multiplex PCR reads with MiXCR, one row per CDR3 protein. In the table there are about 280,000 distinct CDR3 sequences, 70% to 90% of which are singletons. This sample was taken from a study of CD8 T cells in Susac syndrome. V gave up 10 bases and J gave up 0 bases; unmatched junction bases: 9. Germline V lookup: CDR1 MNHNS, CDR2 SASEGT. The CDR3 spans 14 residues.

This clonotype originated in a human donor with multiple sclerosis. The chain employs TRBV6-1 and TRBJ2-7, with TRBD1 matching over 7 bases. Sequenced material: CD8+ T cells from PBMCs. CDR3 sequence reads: CATGPTGNSYEQYF. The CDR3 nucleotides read TGTGCCACCGGTCCGACAGGGAACTCCTACGAGCAGTACTTC.